This entry features one TCR beta chain sequence. The sample holds a few counts of this clonotype. Its antigen is currently not known. No much larger clone is present one base from it, and per-base qualities are unavailable. Stable Graves' hyperthyroidism was defined as the absence of progression to ophthalmopathy over 18 months of follow-up. Hyperthyroidism patients were newly diagnosed, with disease duration under 2 months, and aged 18 to 65 years. The study excluded patients with uncontrolled infections, other autoimmune diseases, pregnancy or lactation. Diagnoses were established on the basis of clinical symptoms, serum thyroxine and TRAb, thyroid ultrasound, and orbital computed tomography. Ficoll-Paque density gradient centrifugation was used to isolate PBMCs from approximately 10 ml of fresh peripheral blood. Total RNA was extracted using Trizol reagent, and RNA quality was assessed on an Agilent 2100 Bioanalyzer.

Amplification of TCR beta CDR3 regions was carried out from RNA transcripts. The TCR CDR3 was subjected to a first round of RT-PCR using the HTBI primer set and the Qiagen OneStep RT-PCR kit. The libraries were constructed in a second round of multiplex PCR and then size-selected and purified. Sequencing of the libraries was done on an Illumina HiSeq2000 using paired-end 100 bp reads. The paper's processing steps were these. SOAPnuke was used to process the raw data, with reads discarded if the reads contained adapters or uncalled bases, had a mean Phred below 15, or lacked an exact constant-primer or identifier match. COPE v1.2.5 was used to merge high-quality paired reads, and clonotypes were defined as unique nucleotide sequences. Clonotypes were aligned to IMGT TRBV, TRBD and TRBJ reference segments using MiTCR v1.1. The analysis was restricted to V-J combinations with a frequency above 0.0001, which together covered 99% to 99.2% of the repertoires. The TCS score was defined as the ratio of F50 (clonal expansion) to E x V (chaos), calculated using BLOSUM62-based TCRdist between CDR3 peptides within each V-J. Welch's t-statistics and random forest reduced fewer than 550 V-J features to under 15, which were used in a naive Bayes classifier (R e1071). TCRdb reprocessing: public reads trimmed at Q25 with fastp, clones called with MiXCR, in-frame beta chains kept. For every CDR3 protein sequence, its rows merge into one entry that carries the most common genes and DNA. What appears here as the V and J calls and clone size reflects TCRdb's work, not the paper's. The sample table lists about 400,000 distinct CDR3 sequences, 13% of them with a count of one. The biggest ten clones account for around a tenth of the sample.

This entry comes from a study of T cells in Graves' hyperthyroidism and ophthalmopathy (dated by TCRdb to about 2019). About the full investigation: Peripheral blood samples were taken at initial diagnosis, before any treatment was given. The 100 or so discovery patients were randomly split 7:3 into training and test sets. An independent validation cohort of 18 to 20 hyperthyroidism patients and about 15 patients who later progressed to ophthalmopathy tested prospective prediction of ophthalmopathy. To identify TCR V-J signatures that set the groups apart, the researchers used a discovery cohort of approximately 98 patients, made up of 40 to 45 with Graves' ophthalmopathy and 57 with stable Graves' hyperthyroidism. In addition, the study compared T-cell repertoires in thyroid tissue and in blood from 6 or 7 Graves' hyperthyroidism patients. According to the paper, TCR Vbeta CDR3 sequencing was carried out on 135 peripheral blood samples, which came from approximately 43 ophthalmopathy, around 74 hyperthyroidism and some 17 progressor patients. After blood sampling, hyperthyroidism patients were treated with methimazole at a starting dose of 30 mg daily, and ophthalmopathy patients were treated with high-dose intravenous methylprednisolone. The paper as a whole reports these results and caveats: Blood samples also contained most of the expanded thyroid clonotypes (frequency above 0.001), which suggests that blood repertoires may reflect thyroid immune responses. In validation, the model predicted progression to ophthalmopathy with 60% to 71% sensitivity and 72% to 75% specificity, a median of around 6.6 months before onset. A 13 V-J signature model separated ophthalmopathy from stable hyperthyroidism, with 87.88% sensitivity and roughly 81% specificity in cross-validation and 80%/75% in testing. Sample size was not statistically predetermined, and blinding of investigators to group allocation was not performed.

The CDR3 contains 15 residues, cysteine and phenylalanine counted. The DNA shown is the 45-base CDR3, in frame from base 1. For CDR1 and CDR2, the germline V gene lists SGHRS and YFSETQ. V drops 0 bases and J drops 5 bases, leaving 11 bases in between. The material sequenced was blood. The sequence was collected from a young woman with Graves' hyperthyroidism. The chain is encoded by TRBV5-1 joined to TRBJ2-2; the D call is possibly TRBD1 or TRBD2, each sharing 5 bases. The CDR3 reads CASSLGGTTTGELFF. The nucleotide sequence reads TGCGCCAGCAGCTTGGGGGGGACCACGACCGGGGAGCTGTTTTTT.